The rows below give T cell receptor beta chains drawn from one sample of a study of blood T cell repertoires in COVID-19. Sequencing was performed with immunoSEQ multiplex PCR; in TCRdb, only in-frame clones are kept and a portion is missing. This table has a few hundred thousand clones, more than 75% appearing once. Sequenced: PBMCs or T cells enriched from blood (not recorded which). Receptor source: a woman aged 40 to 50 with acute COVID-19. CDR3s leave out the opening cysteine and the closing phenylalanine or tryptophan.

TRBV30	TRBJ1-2	AWNRGGLNYGYT
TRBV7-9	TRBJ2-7	ASSYGQFNEQY
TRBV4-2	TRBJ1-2	ASSHRTGVTGGYT
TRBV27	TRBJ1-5	ASRVGNQPQH
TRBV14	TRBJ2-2	ASSQEAATGELF
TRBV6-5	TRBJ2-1	ASSSGLYNEQF
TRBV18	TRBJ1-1	ASSPELGQNTEAF
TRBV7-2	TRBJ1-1	ASSSVGLNTEAF
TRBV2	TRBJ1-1	ASRRGLNTEAF
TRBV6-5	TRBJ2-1	ASSDRGHEQF
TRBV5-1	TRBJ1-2	ASSWGQSNYGYT
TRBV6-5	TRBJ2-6	ASSYSGGSGANVLT
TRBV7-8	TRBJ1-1	ASSGYAQLLEAF
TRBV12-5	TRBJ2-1	ASGLVAGFGEQF
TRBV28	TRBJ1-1	ASSGQIEAF
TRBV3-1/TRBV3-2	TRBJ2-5	ASSPSLAGEETQY
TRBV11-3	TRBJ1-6	ASSLGASNSPLH
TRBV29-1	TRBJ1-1	SAGQGMNTEAF
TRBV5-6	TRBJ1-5	ASSLAGLTVDQPQH
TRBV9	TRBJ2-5	ASSVHRAGETQY
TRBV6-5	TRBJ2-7	ASSYGIYREQY
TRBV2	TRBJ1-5	ASKTGPSNQPQH
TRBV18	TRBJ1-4	ASSPLQGGNEKLF
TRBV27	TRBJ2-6	ASSLSIRFSGANVLT
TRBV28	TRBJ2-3	ASTRTGMTDTQY
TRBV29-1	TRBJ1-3	SVEGGHTIY